This TCR beta chain was sequenced for a study of blood T cell repertoires in COVID-19. Method: immunoSEQ multiplex PCR; TCRdb's copy keeps in-frame clones and lacks some. In the table there are 150,000 to 200,000 clones, 80% to 90% of which are singletons. Input material: peripheral blood. This clonotype was sampled from a man aged 40-50 years with active or convalescent COVID-19.

The CDR3: CASSGGQVFTF. CDR3 nucleotides: TGTGCCAGCAGCGGTGGACAGGTTTTTACCTTC. The chain is built from TRBV5-6 and TRBJ1-2; 7 positions agree with TRBD1. Per germline, CDR1 SGHDT and CDR2 YYEEEE. With V trimmed by 4 bases and J by 14 bases, 8 bases remained unmatched. This CDR3 spans 11 amino acids.